One sample yielded the 3 T cell receptor beta chains listed below, sequenced in a study of CD8 T cells in Susac syndrome. Random-hexamer reverse transcription was applied to about 0.45 to 1 ug RNA. TCRdb used MiXCR to reprocess the immunoSEQ multiplex PCR reads, holding one entry per CDR3 protein. The table has roughly 180,000 distinct CDR3 sequences, around 96% seen once. Sequencing was carried out using CD4+ T cells from PBMCs. The receptor source for this set is a human donor in good health.

This chain uses TRBV20-1 with TRBJ2-5; 7 bases are a match to TRBD2. V shed 5 bases, J shed 5 bases, and the junction held 11 bases outside the gene matches. The CDR3 runs to 14 residues. Germline V gives CDR1 DFQATT, CDR2 SNEGSKA (reference sequence). CDR3 amino acids: CSAGILAIGETQYF. The CDR3 DNA follows: TGCAGTGCTGGGATACTAGCGATCGGGGAGACCCAGTACTTC.

V and J are TRBV20-1 and TRBJ1-2; TRBD1 might be the D (5 bases). V gave up 0 bases and J gave up 7 bases, with 15 bases separating them. The CDR3 extends over 14 amino acids. CDR1 and CDR2 from the germline V gene are DFQATT and SNEGSKA (reference sequence). DNA for the CDR3: TGCAGTGCTAGAGATTTCACAGGCGGTTCTGGCTACACCTTC. Translated, it gives CSARDFTGGSGYTF.

V gene TRBV12-3 or TRBV12-4 combines with J gene TRBJ2-1; 10 bases fit TRBD2. The CDR3 is 14 amino acids. Losses at the gene ends were 6 bases for V and 8 bases for J; bases not matched to a gene: 7. CDR3 coding DNA: TGTGCCAGCAGGGGACTAGCGTCTTTAGATGAGCAGTTCTTC. Protein sequence: CASRGLASLDEQFF.